The source of this TCR beta chain is a study of T cell responses to AZD1222 COVID-19 vaccine (dated by TCRdb to the early 2020s). With respect to the entire study: TCR sequencing covered over 230 trial participants: 207 given two doses of AZD1222 and 26 given two doses of MenACWY control vaccine. Trial participants were enrolled by age into subgroups of 18-55, 56-69 and 70-plus years, and about 150, 27 and 61 TCR-sequenced participants, respectively, were included in these subgroups.

With respect to this clone: The clone's antigen remains unknown. No clone much larger than this one lies a single base away; base qualities are absent.

The CDR3 regions of human TCRbeta chains were analyzed by immunosequencing. From the authors' description of their analysis: TCRs in the repertoires were compared against a reference library of SARS-CoV-2-specific TCRs that had been generated with the MIRA antigen-specificity platform. Breadth was defined as the fraction of unique TCRs that were SARS-CoV-2-associated. Depth was defined as the fraction of total T cells that were SARS-CoV-2-associated. Each spike-specific TCR was assigned to its reactive spike region and to a CD4 or CD8 class using the MIRA data. Log10-transformed breadth and depth values were compared by one-way ANOVA with Sidak's multiple comparisons tests. TCRdb took this table from immuneACCESS and kept in-frame rearrangements with V and J called. Such tables lack part of the clones; where checked against another copy, unresolved V genes explain under half of the gap, and the rest is unexplained. V and J calls and clone size are as listed in that table; D and trimming were resolved from the DNA. The sample table records 20,000 to 25,000 clones; around 90% of these occur just once. The ten largest clones capture over 30% of the sample.

The sample's time point label, decoded: about 28 days (+/-7) after the second vaccine dose. Because spike-specific TCR depth and breadth did not differ between the two schedules, AZD1222 recipients who got a second dose at roughly 4 weeks were pooled with those who got a second dose at roughly 12 weeks. Vaccinee samples were obtained from the UK trials COV001 and COV002, which included a single-blind randomized controlled phase 2/3 trial of AZD1222 (ChAdOx1 nCoV-19) in healthy adults. For TCRbeta chain sequencing, PBMC samples were collected from trial participants at day 0 and at day 28 after the second dose. Here is what the overall study found, with its caveats: The 56-69-year group was small, and its depth increase did not reach significance, likely because of low power. Conclusions about previously exposed vaccinees are limited, since just five or six AZD1222 recipients were seropositive for SARS-CoV-2 at baseline. Nearly half of unique spike-specific TCRs reportedly recognized epitopes outside regions mutated in the B.1.351 and B.1.1.7 variants. Most participants were white British and females outnumbered males, and the authors suggested that clonal diversity may have been underestimated. Because no day 14 peak-response samples were available, repertoires were characterized only after the peak T cell response. After two AZD1222 doses, spike-specific TCR breadth and depth were significantly higher than at day 0 and than in MenACWY recipients. The vaccine-associated CD4 TCRs covered the entire spike protein, and the dominant responses fell in regions 160-218 and 743-854.

The sequence came from an adult who received the AZD1222 COVID-19 vaccine. Sequencing used peripheral blood, obtained 28 days after the second AZD1222 dose.

The nucleotides are TGCGCCAGCAGCTTGGCCAGGGGAATCGACACCGGGGAGCTGTTTTTT. It is translated as CASSLARGIDTGELFF. This sequence uses TRBV5-1 and TRBJ2-2, with a tentative D gene TRBD1 over 6 matching bases. The junction carries 12 bases between V and J, which are trimmed by 0 bases and 3 bases respectively. From the cysteine up to the phenylalanine, the CDR3 has a length of 16 residues. Here the CDR3 DNA is all that survives: 48 bases in frame from base 1. CDR1 and CDR2 were assigned from the germline V gene as SGHRS and YFSETQ.